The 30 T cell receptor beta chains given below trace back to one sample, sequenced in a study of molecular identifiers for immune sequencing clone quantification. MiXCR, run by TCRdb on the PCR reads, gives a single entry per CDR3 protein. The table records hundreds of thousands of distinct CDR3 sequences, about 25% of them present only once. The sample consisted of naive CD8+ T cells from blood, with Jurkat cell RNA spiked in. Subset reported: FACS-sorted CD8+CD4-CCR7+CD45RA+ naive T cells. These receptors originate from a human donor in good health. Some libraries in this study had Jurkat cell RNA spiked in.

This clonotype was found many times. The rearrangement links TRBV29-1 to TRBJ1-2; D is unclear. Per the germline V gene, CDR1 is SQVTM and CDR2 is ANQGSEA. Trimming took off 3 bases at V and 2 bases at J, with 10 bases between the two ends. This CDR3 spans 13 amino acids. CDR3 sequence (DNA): TGCAGCGTTGACTCGACAAAAAACTATGGCTACACCTTC. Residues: CSVDSTKNYGYTF.

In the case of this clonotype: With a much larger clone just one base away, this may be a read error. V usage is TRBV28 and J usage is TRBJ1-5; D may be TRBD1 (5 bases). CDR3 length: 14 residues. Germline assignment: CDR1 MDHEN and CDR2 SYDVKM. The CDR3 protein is CASRVDSSDQPQHF. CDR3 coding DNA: TGTGCCAGCAGGGTAGACAGTAGCGATCAGCCCCAGCATTTT.

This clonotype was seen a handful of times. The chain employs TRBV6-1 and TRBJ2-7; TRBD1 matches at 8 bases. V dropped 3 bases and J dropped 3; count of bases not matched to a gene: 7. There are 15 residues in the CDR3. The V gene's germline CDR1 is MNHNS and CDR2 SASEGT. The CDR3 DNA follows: TGTGCCAGCAGTGATAGGAGGACAGGGCTCTACGAGCAGTACTTC. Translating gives CASSDRRTGLYEQYF.

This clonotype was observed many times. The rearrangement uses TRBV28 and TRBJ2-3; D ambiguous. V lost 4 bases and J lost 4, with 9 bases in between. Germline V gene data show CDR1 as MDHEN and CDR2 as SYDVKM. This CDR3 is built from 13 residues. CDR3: CASSSPGPDTQYF. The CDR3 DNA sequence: TGTGCCAGCAGTTCCCCCGGTCCAGATACGCAGTATTTT.

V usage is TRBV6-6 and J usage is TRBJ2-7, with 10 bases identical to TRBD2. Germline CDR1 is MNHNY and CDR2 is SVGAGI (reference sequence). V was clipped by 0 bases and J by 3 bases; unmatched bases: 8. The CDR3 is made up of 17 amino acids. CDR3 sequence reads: CASSYSAAGGPDYEQYF. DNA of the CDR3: TGTGCCAGCAGTTACTCGGCAGCGGGAGGGCCTGACTACGAGCAGTACTTC.

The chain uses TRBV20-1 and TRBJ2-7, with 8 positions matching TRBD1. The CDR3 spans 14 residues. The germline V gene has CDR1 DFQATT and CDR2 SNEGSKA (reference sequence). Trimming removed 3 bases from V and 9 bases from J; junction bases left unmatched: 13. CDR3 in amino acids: CSARPPTGADGQYF. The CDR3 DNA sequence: TGCAGTGCTAGGCCGCCGACAGGGGCGGACGGGCAGTACTTC.

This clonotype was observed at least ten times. Here the CDR3 reads CASSHGPTGNGQPQHF. The CDR3 DNA is TGTGCCAGCAGCCACGGGCCGACAGGGAACGGCCAGCCCCAGCATTTT. The V and J genes are TRBV3-1 and TRBJ1-5, with 7 bases aligning to TRBD1. Germline-derived CDR1 and CDR2 are LGHDT and YNNKEL (reference sequence). The length of the CDR3 is 16 residues. V dropped 3 bases and J dropped 7; count of bases not matched to a gene: 12. Full variable domain (remainder filled in from reference TRBV3-1 and TRBJ1-5): DTAVSQTPKYLVTQMGNDKSIKCEQNLGHDTMYWYKQDSKKFLKIMFSYNNKELIINETVPNRFSPKSPDKAHLNLHINSLELGDSAVYFCASSHGPTGNGQPQHFGDGTRLSIL.

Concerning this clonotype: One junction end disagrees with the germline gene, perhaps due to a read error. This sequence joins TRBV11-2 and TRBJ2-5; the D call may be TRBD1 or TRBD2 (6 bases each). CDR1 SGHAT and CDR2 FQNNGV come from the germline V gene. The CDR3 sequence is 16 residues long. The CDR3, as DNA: TGTGCTAGCAGCTTAGGGGGGACGGGGTTCCAAGCGCCCCAGTACTTC. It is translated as CASSLGGTGFQAPQYF.

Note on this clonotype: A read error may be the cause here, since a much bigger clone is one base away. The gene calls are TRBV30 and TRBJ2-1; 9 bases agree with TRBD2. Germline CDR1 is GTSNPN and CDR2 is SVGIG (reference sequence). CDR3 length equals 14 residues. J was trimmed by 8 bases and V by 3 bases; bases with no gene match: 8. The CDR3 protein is CAWSRLADRYEQFF. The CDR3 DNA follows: TGTGCCTGGAGCAGACTAGCGGACAGATATGAGCAGTTCTTC.

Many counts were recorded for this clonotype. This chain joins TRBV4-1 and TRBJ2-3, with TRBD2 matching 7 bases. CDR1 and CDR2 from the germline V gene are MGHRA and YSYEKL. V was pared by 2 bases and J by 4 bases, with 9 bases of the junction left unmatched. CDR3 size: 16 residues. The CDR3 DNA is TGCGCCAGCAGCCAACTGGGAGGGGCTAGGTCAGATACGCAGTATTTT. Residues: CASSQLGGARSDTQYF.

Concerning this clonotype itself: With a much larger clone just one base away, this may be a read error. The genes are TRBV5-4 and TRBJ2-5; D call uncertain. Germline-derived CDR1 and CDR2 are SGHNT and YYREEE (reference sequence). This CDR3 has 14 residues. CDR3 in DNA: TGTGCCAGCAGTACCTTTGGAAACCAAGAGACCCAGCACTTC. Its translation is CASSTFGNQETQHF.

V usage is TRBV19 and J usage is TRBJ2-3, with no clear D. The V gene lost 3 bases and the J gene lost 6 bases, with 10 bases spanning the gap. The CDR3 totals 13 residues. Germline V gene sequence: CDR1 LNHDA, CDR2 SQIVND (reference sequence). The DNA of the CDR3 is TGTGCCAGTAGTATTTTAGGGCGTGATACGCAGTATTTT. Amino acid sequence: CASSILGRDTQYF. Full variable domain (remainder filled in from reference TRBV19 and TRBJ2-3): DGGITQSPKYLFRKEGQNVTLSCEQNLNHDAMYWYRQDPGQGLRLIYYSQIVNDFQKGDIAEGYSVSREKKESFPLTVTSAQKNPTAFYLCASSILGRDTQYFGPGTRLTVL.

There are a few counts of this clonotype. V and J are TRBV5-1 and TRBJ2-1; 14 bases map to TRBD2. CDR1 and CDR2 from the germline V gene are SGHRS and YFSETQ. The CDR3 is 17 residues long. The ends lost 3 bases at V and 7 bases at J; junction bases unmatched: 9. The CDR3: CASSWTTSGRVLNEQFF. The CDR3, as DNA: TGCGCCAGCAGCTGGACGACTAGCGGGAGGGTATTGAATGAGCAGTTCTTC.

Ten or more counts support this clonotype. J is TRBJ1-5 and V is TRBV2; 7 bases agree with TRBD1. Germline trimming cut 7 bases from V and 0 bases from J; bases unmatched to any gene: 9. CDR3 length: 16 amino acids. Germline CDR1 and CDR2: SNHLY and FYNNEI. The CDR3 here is CASNRGLSHSNQPQHF. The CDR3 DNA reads TGTGCCAGCAACAGGGGCCTCTCCCATAGCAATCAGCCCCAGCATTTT. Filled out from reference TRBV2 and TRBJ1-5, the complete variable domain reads EPEVTQTPSHQVTQMGQEVILRCVPISNHLYFYWYRQILGQKVEFLVSFYNNEISEKSEIFDDQFSVERPDGSNFTLKIRSTKLEDSAMYFCASNRGLSHSNQPQHFGDGTRLSIL.

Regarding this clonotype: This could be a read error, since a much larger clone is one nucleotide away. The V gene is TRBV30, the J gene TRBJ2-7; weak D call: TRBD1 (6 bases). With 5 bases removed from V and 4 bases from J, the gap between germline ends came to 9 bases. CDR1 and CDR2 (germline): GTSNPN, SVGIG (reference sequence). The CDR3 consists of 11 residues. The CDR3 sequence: CAWVDSYEQYF. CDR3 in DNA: TGTGCCTGGGTGGACAGTTACGAGCAGTACTTC.

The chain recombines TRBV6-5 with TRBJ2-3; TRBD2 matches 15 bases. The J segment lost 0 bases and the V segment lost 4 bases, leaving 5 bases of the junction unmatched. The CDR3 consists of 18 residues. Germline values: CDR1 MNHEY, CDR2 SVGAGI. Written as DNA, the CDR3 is TGTGCCAGCAGTTTTGGGACTAGCGGGGGGCATAGCACAGATACGCAGTATTTT. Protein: CASSFGTSGGHSTDTQYF.

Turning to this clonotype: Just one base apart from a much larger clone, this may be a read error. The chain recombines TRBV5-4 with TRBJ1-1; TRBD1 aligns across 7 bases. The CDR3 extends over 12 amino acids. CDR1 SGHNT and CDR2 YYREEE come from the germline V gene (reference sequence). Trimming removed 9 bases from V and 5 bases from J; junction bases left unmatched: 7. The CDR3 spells CATEQGRTEAFF. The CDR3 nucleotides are TGTGCCACCGAACAGGGGCGGACTGAAGCTTTCTTT.

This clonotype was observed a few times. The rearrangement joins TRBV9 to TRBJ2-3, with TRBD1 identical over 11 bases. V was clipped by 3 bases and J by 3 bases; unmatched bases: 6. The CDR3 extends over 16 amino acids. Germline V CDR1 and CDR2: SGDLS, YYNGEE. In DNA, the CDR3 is TGTGCCAGCAGCGCCGGGACAGGGGGTTTGACAGATACGCAGTATTTT. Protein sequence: CASSAGTGGLTDTQYF.

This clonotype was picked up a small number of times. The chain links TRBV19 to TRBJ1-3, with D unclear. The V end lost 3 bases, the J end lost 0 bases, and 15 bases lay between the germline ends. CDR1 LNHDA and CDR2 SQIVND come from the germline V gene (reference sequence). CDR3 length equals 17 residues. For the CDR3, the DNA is TGTGCCAGTAGTATCGGGTCCGGGATCTACTCTGGAAACACCATATATTTT. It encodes CASSIGSGIYSGNTIYF.

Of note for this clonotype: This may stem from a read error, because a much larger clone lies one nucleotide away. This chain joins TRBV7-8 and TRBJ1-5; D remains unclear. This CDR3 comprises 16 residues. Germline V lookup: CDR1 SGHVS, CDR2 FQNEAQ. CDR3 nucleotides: TGTACCAGCAGCCCATTTACACGTGGTGGCAATCAGCCCCAGCATTTT. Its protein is CTSSPFTRGGNQPQHF.

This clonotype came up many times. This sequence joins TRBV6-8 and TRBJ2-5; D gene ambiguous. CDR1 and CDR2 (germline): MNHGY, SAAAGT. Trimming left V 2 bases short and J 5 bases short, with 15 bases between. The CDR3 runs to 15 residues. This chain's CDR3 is CASSYGKGRKETQYF. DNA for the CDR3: TGTGCCAGCAGTTACGGGAAGGGCCGGAAGGAGACCCAGTACTTC.

DNA of the CDR3: TGTGCCAGCATCGCAGAGGGACTAGCGGGAGCAACGGACTTGGATGAGCAGTTCTTC. This encodes CASIAEGLAGATDLDEQFF. The chain couples TRBV7-9 to TRBJ2-1; TRBD2 aligns across 14 bases. The germline V gene has CDR1 SEHNR and CDR2 FQNEAQ (reference sequence). CDR3 length equals 19 residues. V lost 7 bases and J lost 8; bases outside the gene matches: 19.

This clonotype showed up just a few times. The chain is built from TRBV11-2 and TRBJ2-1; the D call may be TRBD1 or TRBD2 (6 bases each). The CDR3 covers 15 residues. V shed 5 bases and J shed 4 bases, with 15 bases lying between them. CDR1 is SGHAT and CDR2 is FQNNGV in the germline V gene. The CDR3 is CASSPLGGGYNEQFF. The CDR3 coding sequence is TGTGCCAGCAGCCCCTTAGGAGGGGGGTACAATGAGCAGTTCTTC.

The CDR3 sequence: CSARPRTGSGETQYF. The CDR3, as DNA: TGCAGTGCTAGACCACGGACAGGGTCGGGAGAGACCCAGTACTTC. The rearrangement links TRBV20-1 to TRBJ2-5; 8 nucleotides line up with TRBD1. Germline trimming cut 2 bases from V and 4 bases from J; bases unmatched to any gene: 9. This CDR3 contains 15 residues. Germline CDR1 DFQATT, CDR2 SNEGSKA (reference sequence).

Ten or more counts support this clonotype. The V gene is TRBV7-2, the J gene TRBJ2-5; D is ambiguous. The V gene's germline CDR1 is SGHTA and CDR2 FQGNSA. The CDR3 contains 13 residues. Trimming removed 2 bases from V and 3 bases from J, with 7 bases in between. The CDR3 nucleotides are TGTGCCAGCAGCTTATCGGACGAAGAGACCCAGTACTTC. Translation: CASSLSDEETQYF. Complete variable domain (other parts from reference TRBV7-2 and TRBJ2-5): GAGVSQSPSNKVTEKGKDVELRCDPISGHTALYWYRQSLGQGLEFLIYFQGNSAPDKSGLPSDRFSAERTGGSVSTLTIQRTQQEDSAVYLCASSLSDEETQYFGPGTRLLVL.

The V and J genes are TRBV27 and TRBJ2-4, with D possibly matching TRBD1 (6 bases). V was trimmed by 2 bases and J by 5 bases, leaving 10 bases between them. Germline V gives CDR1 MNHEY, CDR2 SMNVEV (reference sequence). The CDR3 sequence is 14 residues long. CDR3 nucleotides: TGTGCCAGCAGTTTACGGGGACACGAAAACATTCAGTACTTC. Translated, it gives CASSLRGHENIQYF.

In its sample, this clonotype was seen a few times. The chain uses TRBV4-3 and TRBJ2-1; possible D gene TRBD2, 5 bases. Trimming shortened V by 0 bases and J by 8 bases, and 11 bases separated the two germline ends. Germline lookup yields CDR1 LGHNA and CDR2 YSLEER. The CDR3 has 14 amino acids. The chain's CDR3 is CASSQERGLYEQFF. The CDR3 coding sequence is TGCGCCAGCAGCCAAGAAAGAGGACTGTATGAGCAGTTCTTC.

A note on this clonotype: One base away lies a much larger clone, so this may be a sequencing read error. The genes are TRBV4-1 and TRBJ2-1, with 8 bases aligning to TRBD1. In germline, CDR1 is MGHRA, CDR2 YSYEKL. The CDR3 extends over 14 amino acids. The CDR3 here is CANSQPGQDNEQFF. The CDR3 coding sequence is TGCGCCAACAGCCAACCGGGACAGGACAATGAGCAGTTCTTC.

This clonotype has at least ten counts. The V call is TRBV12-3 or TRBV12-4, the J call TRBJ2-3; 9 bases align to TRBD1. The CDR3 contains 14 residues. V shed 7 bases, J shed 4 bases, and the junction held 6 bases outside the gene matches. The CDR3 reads CASTWDRDADTQYF. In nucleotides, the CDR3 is TGTGCCAGCACCTGGGACAGGGATGCAGATACGCAGTATTTT.

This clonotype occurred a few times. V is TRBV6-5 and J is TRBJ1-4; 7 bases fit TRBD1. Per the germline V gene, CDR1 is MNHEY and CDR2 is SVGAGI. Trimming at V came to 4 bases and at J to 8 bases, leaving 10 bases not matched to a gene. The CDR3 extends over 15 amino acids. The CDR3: CASSFLSGGREKLFF. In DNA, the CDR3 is TGTGCCAGCAGTTTTTTGTCAGGGGGTCGGGAAAAACTGTTTTTT.